Listed below are T cell receptor beta chains from one sample, sequenced in a study of cytomegalovirus exposure and HLA in healthy donors. The method was immunoSEQ multiplex PCR; TCRdb's version includes in-frame clones alone and lacks a portion of them. The repertoire has approximately 170,000 clones, 60% to 80% of them found once; the top ten carry roughly 2.6%. The sample comprised PBMCs. The receptors stem from a woman aged 40 to 49 in good health and CMV-seropositive. CDR3s include the opening cysteine and the closing phenylalanine or tryptophan. D genes are given only for firm matches. A row's size may be missing; if present it is once, few, many or a size class.

TRBV4-1	NA	TRBJ2-7	NA	CASRPIPGNYEQYF	TGCGCCAGCAGGCCAATCCCAGGAAACTACGAGCAGTACTTC
TRBV28	NA	TRBJ1-2	few	CASSLGLYGYTF	TGTGCCAGCAGTTTGGGGCTCTATGGCTACACCTTC
TRBV7-2	TRBD2	TRBJ2-2	NA	CASSIGLAGGMNTGELFF	TGTGCCAGCAGCATTGGACTAGCGGGAGGAATGAACACCGGGGAGCTGTTTTTT
TRBV5-6	NA	TRBJ1-6	NA	CASSLIQGIYNSPLHF	TGTGCCAGCAGCTTGATCCAGGGGATCTATAATTCACCCCTCCACTTT
TRBV6-1	NA	TRBJ2-5	NA	CASSEQASSVETQYF	TGTGCCAGCAGTGAACAGGCCAGTTCGGTGGAGACCCAGTACTTC
TRBV7-2	TRBD1	TRBJ2-7	once	CASSLRDSREQYF	TGTGCCAGCAGCTTACGGGACAGTCGCGAGCAGTACTTC
TRBV19	NA	TRBJ2-6	NA	CASRPVSSGANVLTF	TGTGCCAGTAGGCCCGTTAGCTCTGGGGCCAACGTCCTGACTTTC
TRBV27	NA	TRBJ2-7	NA	CASSLRPGQLREQYF	TGTGCCAGCAGTTTACGGCCAGGGCAACTTCGCGAGCAGTACTTC
TRBV6-6	NA	TRBJ2-3	NA	CASSPPGADTQYF	TGTGCCAGCAGTCCCCCCGGGGCAGATACGCAGTATTTT
TRBV2	NA	TRBJ2-2	NA	CASSDEGLVSGELFF	TGTGCCAGCAGTGACGAGGGCCTTGTTAGCGGGGAGCTGTTTTTT
TRBV5-4	NA	TRBJ2-6	NA	CASSLARGSGANVLTF	TGTGCCAGCAGCTTGGCCCGCGGGTCTGGGGCCAACGTCCTGACTTTC
TRBV20-1	TRBD2	TRBJ2-7	few	CSARGGDEQYF	TGCAGTGCCCGGGGGGGAGACGAGCAGTACTTC
TRBV19	NA	TRBJ2-7	NA	CASSIVAGGTYEQYF	TGTGCCAGTAGTATCGTGGCAGGGGGGACCTACGAGCAGTACTTC
TRBV6-1	TRBD2	TRBJ2-7	NA	CASGTSGDYYEQYF	TGTGCCAGCGGGACTAGCGGGGATTACTACGAGCAGTACTTC
TRBV12-5	NA	TRBJ2-7	NA	CASGLSRRGLEQYF	TGTGCTAGTGGTTTGTCGCGCAGGGGTTTAGAGCAGTACTTC
TRBV7-9	NA	TRBJ2-7	NA	CSSTVSGIEQYF	TGTTCCAGCACCGTGAGTGGTATCGAGCAGTACTTC
TRBV11-2	TRBD2	TRBJ2-7	NA	CASSDSGILSYEQYF	TGTGCCAGCAGCGATAGCGGGATCCTCTCCTACGAGCAGTACTTC
TRBV2	NA	TRBJ2-1	NA	CASSLDTYNEQFF	TGTGCCAGCAGTCTGGACACGTACAATGAGCAGTTCTTC
TRBV2	TRBD1	TRBJ2-7	few	CASSEGTGSYEQYF	TGTGCCAGCAGTGAAGGGACAGGCTCCTACGAGCAGTACTTC
TRBV5-4	TRBD1	TRBJ2-7	NA	CASSLVGRGLNEQYF	TGTGCCAGCAGCTTGGTGGGCAGGGGGCTAAACGAGCAGTACTTC
TRBV6-5	NA	TRBJ1-3	NA	CASSYSGTLGNTIYF	TGTGCCAGCAGTTACTCTGGGACACTTGGAAACACCATATATTTT
TRBV9	TRBD2	TRBJ2-3	NA	CASSLPPAGAVDTQYF	TGTGCCAGCAGCCTCCCCCCAGCGGGAGCGGTAGATACGCAGTATTTT
TRBV7-2	TRBD2	TRBJ2-7	NA	CASSLGLASDEQYF	TGTGCCAGCAGCCTGGGACTAGCGAGTGACGAGCAGTACTTC
TRBV6-5	TRBD2	TRBJ2-1	NA	CASMLAGPYNEQFF	TGTGCCAGCATGCTAGCGGGCCCCTACAATGAGCAGTTCTTC
TRBV30	NA	TRBJ2-7	few	CAWMGGTRDYEQYF	TGTGCCTGGATGGGGGGTACCCGAGACTACGAGCAGTACTTC
TRBV5-1	NA	TRBJ1-4	NA	CASSFLGGLNEKLFF	TGCGCCAGCAGCTTCCTGGGGGGGTTAAATGAAAAACTGTTTTTT
TRBV30	TRBD1	TRBJ1-2	NA	CAWSQGGQGSGYTF	TGTGCCTGGAGCCAAGGAGGACAGGGGTCTGGCTACACCTTC
TRBV18	NA	TRBJ2-2	NA	CASSPPGGLINTGELFF	TGTGCCAGCTCACCACCGGGGGGACTTATAAACACCGGGGAGCTGTTTTTT
TRBV30	TRBD1	TRBJ2-5	NA	CAWSVLIGQGKQYF	TGTGCCTGGAGTGTACTCATCGGACAGGGGAAACAGTACTTC
TRBV10-2	TRBD2	TRBJ2-1	NA	CASQSSGGYNEQFF	TGCGCCAGCCAGTCTAGCGGGGGTTACAATGAGCAGTTCTTC
TRBV9	TRBD2	TRBJ2-5	NA	CASSGGTSGVQETQYF	TGTGCCAGCAGCGGGGGGACTAGCGGGGTCCAAGAGACCCAGTACTTC
TRBV7-2	NA	TRBJ1-2	NA	CASSLGGVGGYTF	TGTGCCAGCAGCTTAGGCGGGGTAGGCGGCTACACCTTC
TRBV28	NA	TRBJ2-4	NA	CASSPIQGGAKNIQYF	TGTGCCAGCAGTCCTATACAGGGAGGGGCCAAAAACATTCAGTACTTC
TRBV6-5	NA	TRBJ2-7	NA	CASRNQGSYEQYF	TGTGCCAGCAGGAATCAGGGCTCCTACGAGCAGTACTTC
TRBV4-2	NA	TRBJ2-4	NA	CASSQWLAKNIQYF	TGTGCCAGCAGCCAATGGCTAGCCAAAAACATTCAGTACTTC
TRBV5-4	NA	TRBJ2-5	NA	CASSLALPATASTQYF	TGTGCCAGCAGCTTGGCCCTCCCCGCCACCGCGTCGACCCAGTACTTC
TRBV5-1	NA	TRBJ1-3	NA	CASSLQGSGNTIYF	TGCGCCAGCAGCCTACAGGGTTCTGGAAACACCATATATTTT
TRBV10-3	TRBD1	TRBJ1-1	once	CAITGTANTEAFF	TGTGCCATCACCGGGACAGCGAACACTGAAGCTTTCTTT
TRBV6-6	NA	TRBJ2-1	NA	CASSYFDTYNEQFF	TGTGCCAGCAGTTACTTCGACACCTACAATGAGCAGTTCTTC
TRBV7-2	TRBD1	TRBJ2-7	NA	CASSLAGTENSYEQYF	TGTGCCAGCAGCTTAGCTGGGACAGAGAACTCCTACGAGCAGTACTTC
TRBV12-5	NA	TRBJ1-1	NA	CASDTDMNTEAFF	TGTGCTAGTGACACAGATATGAACACTGAAGCTTTCTTT
TRBV10-3	TRBD1	TRBJ2-7	NA	CATRITGAEQYF	TGTGCCACCCGAATCACAGGGGCCGAGCAGTACTTC
TRBV7-2	NA	TRBJ1-1	NA	CASSFFRGYTEAFF	TGTGCCAGCAGCTTCTTCAGGGGCTACACTGAAGCTTTCTTT
TRBV4-1	TRBD1	TRBJ1-4	few	CASSQTGVLVANEKLFF	TGCGCCAGCAGCCAGACAGGGGTTCTGGTGGCTAATGAAAAACTGTTTTTT
TRBV28	NA	TRBJ1-4	NA	CASSFGGVNEKLFF	TGTGCCAGCAGTTTCGGCGGGGTTAATGAAAAACTGTTTTTT
TRBV2	NA	TRBJ1-3	NA	CASRAEALGNTIYF	TGTGCCAGCAGGGCTGAGGCTCTGGGAAACACCATATATTTT
TRBV7-9	TRBD1	TRBJ2-4	few	CASSLRGQDIQYF	TGTGCCAGCAGCCTCAGGGGGCAGGACATTCAGTACTTC
TRBV7-2	TRBD2	TRBJ2-5	NA	CASSLVLAGGRGETQYF	TGTGCCAGCAGCTTGGTCCTAGCGGGGGGGCGAGGGGAGACCCAGTACTTC
TRBV5-1	NA	TRBJ2-1	NA	CASSGGVVAGRDEQFF	TGCGCCAGCAGCGGGGGCGTGGTAGCAGGAAGAGATGAGCAGTTCTTC
TRBV5-6	NA	TRBJ2-7	few	CASSPGLSWAYEQYF	TGTGCCAGCAGCCCAGGACTCTCGTGGGCCTACGAGCAGTACTTC